A selection of T cell receptor beta chains follows, all from one sample in a study of T cells in localized non-small cell lung cancer. Sequenced by immunoSEQ multiplex PCR; TCRdb stores in-frame clones only, minus some. This table has roughly 38,000 clones, 88% appearing once. Sequencing was performed on peripheral blood, taken before any cancer treatment. These receptors all stem from a woman between 35 and 70 years old with stage I lung adenocarcinoma. The CDR3 runs from the conserved cysteine through the conserved F or W.

>TRBV2|TRBJ2-7
CASSPGLLSYEQYF
>TRBV27|TRBJ2-1
CASTGTSGTGSYNEQFF
>TRBV28|TRBJ1-3
CASRGADRVGNTIYF
>TRBV11-3|TRBJ1-1
CASSLAGVNTEAFF
>TRBV30|TRBJ2-1
CAWTLAGRKVTQFF
>TRBV21-1|TRBJ2-7
CASSKRQGKFYEQYF
>TRBV11-1|TRBJ2-1
CASSLASGRREQFF
>TRBV7-8|TRBJ2-3
CASSLPRPRHTDTQYF
>TRBV28|TRBJ1-2
CASTILRQDRGNGYTF
>TRBV18|TRBJ2-1
CASSLGTSALGEQFF
>TRBV28|TRBJ1-3
CASSFPRNTIYF
>TRBV7-9|TRBJ2-3
CASNHRTSGSVDTQYF
>TRBV11-2|TRBJ2-1
CASSRPGLAGINEQFF
>TRBV29-1|TRBJ2-2
CSVAGGRLAGNTGELFF
>TRBV27|TRBJ1-4
CASSGLLTFNEKLFF
>TRBV9|TRBJ2-3
CASSVGGDGRTDTQYF
>TRBV7-3|TRBJ1-1
CASSLGVGTEAFF
>TRBV21-1|TRBJ1-2
CASSHRDSYGYTF
>TRBV11-2|TRBJ2-1
CASSLSLSSGYNEQFF
>TRBV21-1|TRBJ2-2
CASSIPTALTNTGELFF
>TRBV7-2|TRBJ2-2
CASSSHPGQTNTGELFF
>TRBV5-1|TRBJ2-1
CASSLESSGPYNEQFF
>TRBV6-5|TRBJ2-7
CASSLGLATYEQYF
>TRBV6-5|TRBJ2-7
CASSYSLGNYEQYF
>TRBV28|TRBJ1-1
CVGRGLVARVAFF
>TRBV5-4|TRBJ2-1
CASSSGTSNEQFF
>TRBV16|TRBJ1-4
CASSQSSAGPKLFF
>TRBV5-8|TRBJ2-2
CASSLEGPYGELFF
>TRBV6-1|TRBJ1-3
CASSEGAGGNTIYF
>TRBV27|TRBJ1-4
CASSKGWGLDEKLFF
>TRBV5-4|TRBJ2-3
CASSAEREELDTQYF
>TRBV2|TRBJ2-3
CASSGPTGDTQYF
>TRBV29-1|TRBJ1-2
CSVLSPDRDYGYTF
>TRBV28|TRBJ2-6
CASSLGSAGANVLTF
>TRBV7-6|TRBJ2-3
CASSSSGSRTDTQYF
>TRBV7-9|TRBJ1-2
CASSLTDGSYGYTF
>TRBV7-6|TRBJ2-2
CASSSFTGELFF
>TRBV27|TRBJ1-5
CASSLWDSNQPQHF
>TRBV4-1|TRBJ2-7
CASSQVGPAYEQYF
>TRBV5-1|TRBJ1-4
CASSADRTYEKLFF
>TRBV28|TRBJ2-1
CASSSGVAVQIEQFF
>TRBV27|TRBJ2-3
CASSLTTGAVGTQYF
>TRBV28|TRBJ1-3
CASSGGAGNTIYF
>TRBV13|TRBJ2-7
CASSSPRTSGNYEQYF
>TRBV15|TRBJ2-3
CATSRARSIEDTQYF
>TRBV5-4|TRBJ2-5
CASRAFGRQETQYF
>TRBV19|TRBJ1-2
CASTQGAQGYTF
>TRBV9|TRBJ2-1
CASSVGSNSYNEQFF
>TRBV6-1|TRBJ2-7
CASSEPGQAIYEQYF
>TRBV23-1|TRBJ1-1
CASSQSFKGVSRDTEAFF
>TRBV9|TRBJ2-3
CASSVVGGTDTQYF